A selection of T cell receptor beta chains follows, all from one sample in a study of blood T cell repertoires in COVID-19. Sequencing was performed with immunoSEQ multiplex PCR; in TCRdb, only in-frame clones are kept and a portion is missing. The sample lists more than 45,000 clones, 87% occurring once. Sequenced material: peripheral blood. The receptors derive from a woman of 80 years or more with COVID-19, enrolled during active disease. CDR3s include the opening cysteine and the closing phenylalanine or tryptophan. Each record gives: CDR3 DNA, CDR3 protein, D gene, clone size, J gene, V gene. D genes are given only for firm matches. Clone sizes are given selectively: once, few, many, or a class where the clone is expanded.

TGTGCCAGCAGCTCCACTAGCGGGGGGACCTACAATGAGCAGTTCTTC | CASSSTSGGTYNEQFF | TRBD2 | . | TRBJ2-1 | TRBV7-6
TGTGCCACCAAAGGGGCAGTTAGGGAGAACACTGAAGCTTTCTTT | CATKGAVRENTEAFF | . | . | TRBJ1-1 | TRBV19
TGTGCCAGCAGTTATAAGACAGGGGGCAGCGGCTACACCTTC | CASSYKTGGSGYTF | TRBD1 | . | TRBJ1-2 | TRBV6-5
TGTGCCAGTAGCCCTCTTGGTAGGGGAGGCTACGAGCAGTACTTC | CASSPLGRGGYEQYF | . | . | TRBJ2-7 | TRBV19
TGCGCCAGCAGCCCCCGGGGGGGCCACGAGCAGTACTTC | CASSPRGGHEQYF | TRBD2 | . | TRBJ2-7 | TRBV5-1
TGTGCCAGCAGCCAGACAGGGGCTCTTGACTATGGCTACACCTTC | CASSQTGALDYGYTF | TRBD1 | . | TRBJ1-2 | TRBV3-1/TRBV3-2
TGTGCCAGCAGCTTACGGGGACAGGGGGCGATAAACTCCTACAATGAGCAGTTCTTC | CASSLRGQGAINSYNEQFF | TRBD1 | . | TRBJ2-1 | TRBV7-8
TGTGCCAGCAGCTTCGCACAGGGATCCTCCTACAATGAGCAGTTCTTC | CASSFAQGSSYNEQFF | . | . | TRBJ2-1 | TRBV13
TGTGCCAGTAGTACTCTACCAGGTAGTCAGCCCCAGCATTTT | CASSTLPGSQPQHF | . | . | TRBJ1-5 | TRBV19
TGTGCCAGCACGCCCGGGGGGGGATTTGATACGCAGTATTTT | CASTPGGGFDTQYF | TRBD2 | . | TRBJ2-3 | TRBV2
TGTGCCAGTAGTATAAGTACGCAGTCGGGGGCCAACGTCCTGACTTTC | CASSISTQSGANVLTF | . | few | TRBJ2-6 | TRBV19
TGTGCCAGCAGGAACAGAGCTGGAAACACCATATATTTT | CASRNRAGNTIYF | . | few | TRBJ1-3 | TRBV7-8
TGTGCCAGTAGTCCCCAGGGGGACATTGAGAACACTGAAGCTTTCTTT | CASSPQGDIENTEAFF | TRBD1 | . | TRBJ1-1 | TRBV19
TGCAGCGTTGGACAGTCTTGGGCTGACTATGGCTACACCTTC | CSVGQSWADYGYTF | . | . | TRBJ1-2 | TRBV29-1
TGTGCCAGCAGGCCAACAGGCACCGGGGAGCTGTTTTTT | CASRPTGTGELFF | . | . | TRBJ2-2 | TRBV2
TGTGCCAGTAGTAGGGGGAGGAGCTCCTACAATGAGCAGTTCTTC | CASSRGRSSYNEQFF | . | . | TRBJ2-1 | TRBV19
TGTGCTAGTGGTTTGGCACTAGCGGGGGCCAATGAGCAGTTCTTC | CASGLALAGANEQFF | TRBD2 | . | TRBJ2-1 | TRBV12-5
TGTGCCAGCAGCTTGGTGGGACAGGGGACTGGCGGCTACACCTTC | CASSLVGQGTGGYTF | TRBD1 | . | TRBJ1-2 | TRBV5-6
TGTGCCAGCAGCACCCGGAGCTATGGCTACACCTTC | CASSTRSYGYTF | . | . | TRBJ1-2 | TRBV7-2
TGTGCCAGCAGCCAAGTGCCAGGGTACAATGAGCAGTTCTTC | CASSQVPGYNEQFF | . | . | TRBJ2-1 | TRBV3-1/TRBV3-2
TGCAGTGCCGTTAGCAATGAAAAACTGTTTTTT | CSAVSNEKLFF | . | . | TRBJ1-4 | TRBV20-1
TGTGCCAGCAGCTTAGCGGGCCTAGCGGGCTTGGAGACCCAGTACTTC | CASSLAGLAGLETQYF | TRBD2 | . | TRBJ2-5 | TRBV7-2
TGTGCCAGCAGTGAAGGCGGGGGGTACAATGAGCAGTTCTTC | CASSEGGGYNEQFF | TRBD2 | medium-sized | TRBJ2-1 | TRBV6-1
TGTGCCAGCAGCCCCTGGGGCGACATTCAGTACTTC | CASSPWGDIQYF | . | . | TRBJ2-4 | TRBV7-8
TGTGCCAGCAGCTCGGGGGTTACTAGTTTCGGGGAGCTGTTTTTT | CASSSGVTSFGELFF | . | . | TRBJ2-2 | TRBV7-2
TGCGCCAGCAGCTTGGCCGCAGGGATGAACACTGAAGCTTTCTTT | CASSLAAGMNTEAFF | . | . | TRBJ1-1 | TRBV5-1
TGTGCCAGCAGTGAAGAGGGGGGGGACACTGAAGCTTTCTTT | CASSEEGGDTEAFF | . | . | TRBJ1-1 | TRBV6-4
TGCGCCAGCAGCTTGGATGGGACAGGGGGTTCCGGGGAGCTGTTTTTT | CASSLDGTGGSGELFF | TRBD1 | . | TRBJ2-2 | TRBV5-1
TGTGCCAGCTCACCTCGGGGAGAGGCAGATACGCAGTATTTT | CASSPRGEADTQYF | . | . | TRBJ2-3 | TRBV18
TGTGCCACCAAAAGAGGCAGGGACATCTCAGATACGCAGTATTTT | CATKRGRDISDTQYF | . | . | TRBJ2-3 | TRBV19
TGTGCCATCAGTGATGAAAACAGGGGAAGCACTGAAGCTTTCTTT | CAISDENRGSTEAFF | TRBD1 | . | TRBJ1-1 | TRBV10-3
TGTGCCAGCTCACTTTACCAGCCGGGGACAGCTAACTATGGCTACACCTTC | CASSLYQPGTANYGYTF | TRBD1 | . | TRBJ1-2 | TRBV18
TGTGCCAGCAGTTACTCCCCCGGGGTCGGCTACACCTTC | CASSYSPGVGYTF | . | . | TRBJ1-2 | TRBV6-6
TGTGCCAGCAGCGTCTCAGGGGGCAGAGGTGAAAAACTGTTTTTT | CASSVSGGRGEKLFF | TRBD1 | . | TRBJ1-4 | TRBV9
TGTGCCAGCAGTCGGACCGGGATTCCCTATGGCTACACCTTC | CASSRTGIPYGYTF | . | . | TRBJ1-2 | TRBV13
TGTGCCAGCAGTTTTGGAGGTAATCAGCCCCAGCATTTT | CASSFGGNQPQHF | . | . | TRBJ1-5 | TRBV6-5
TGCGCCAGCAGTCCCCCCGGGACAGGGGGAGGCGGCTACACCTTC | CASSPPGTGGGGYTF | TRBD1 | . | TRBJ1-2 | TRBV23-1
TGTGCCAGCAGCCAGCGTCGTTCCGGCTCCTATAATTCACCCCTCCACTTT | CASSQRRSGSYNSPLHF | . | . | TRBJ1-6 | TRBV5-6
TGTGCCAGTAGTGAACGACAGGGAGTTCGGGCTGAAGCTTTCTTT | CASSERQGVRAEAFF | TRBD1 | . | TRBJ1-1 | TRBV19
TGTGCCAGTAGTATAGCCATGAGCCTGGCCCAGCATTTT | CASSIAMSLAQHF | . | . | TRBJ1-5 | TRBV19
TGTGCCAGTAGTAACCTAGTGACAGGGGCGGGAAGAGGCTACACCTTC | CASSNLVTGAGRGYTF | TRBD1 | . | TRBJ1-2 | TRBV19
TGTGCCAGCTCACCACAGGACAGCCAAGCTTTCTTT | CASSPQDSQAFF | . | . | TRBJ1-1 | TRBV18
TGCGCCAGCAGCTTGATGACGGGGAACACAGATACGCAGTATTTT | CASSLMTGNTDTQYF | . | . | TRBJ2-3 | TRBV5-1
TGTGCCACCTGGGGACTTACTAACACTGAAGCTTTCTTT | CATWGLTNTEAFF | . | . | TRBJ1-1 | TRBV6-6
TGTGCCAGCAGCCAATCCCGGGACAATCAGCCCCAGCATTTT | CASSQSRDNQPQHF | . | . | TRBJ1-5 | TRBV16
TGTGCCAGCAGCGTTGGGAATCAGGAGGGTGGCTACACCTTC | CASSVGNQEGGYTF | . | . | TRBJ1-2 | TRBV9
TGTGCCAGCAGCTTAGTAGCGGGGGGGCACACTGAAGCTTTCTTT | CASSLVAGGHTEAFF | . | . | TRBJ1-1 | TRBV11-2
TGCGCCAGCGGTATAGCGGGGAGCTCCTACGAGCAGTACTTC | CASGIAGSSYEQYF | TRBD2 | . | TRBJ2-7 | TRBV5-1
TGTGCCAGCAAGGGGACTAACACCGGGGAGCTGTTTTTT | CASKGTNTGELFF | . | . | TRBJ2-2 | TRBV2
TGTGCCAGCAGCCCCCGGGACAGGGGAGCCAAGACCCAGTACTTC | CASSPRDRGAKTQYF | TRBD1 | . | TRBJ2-5 | TRBV13
TGTGCCAGCAGCCAAGATTGGTCGGGACTTCAGTACTTC | CASSQDWSGLQYF | . | . | TRBJ2-7 | TRBV3-1/TRBV3-2
TGTGCCAGCTACCCCGCGGGGCCGAGCACTGAAGCTTTCTTT | CASYPAGPSTEAFF | . | . | TRBJ1-1 | TRBV27
TGTGCCAGCGGGGACAGACCAGGTCAGCCCCAGCATTTT | CASGDRPGQPQHF | TRBD1 | . | TRBJ1-5 | TRBV2